What follows are 16 T cell receptor beta chains derived from one specimen sequenced in a study of cytomegalovirus exposure and HLA in healthy donors. The PCR used 60 Vbeta and 13 Jbeta primers. Clones were read by immunoSEQ multiplex PCR, and TCRdb kept only the in-frame ones, dropping some. The table records about 200,000 clones, around 84% of them present only once. Sequenced sample: PBMCs. Every receptor here comes from a man aged 35-49 years in good health and CMV-seropositive.

The chain carries TRBV7-8 and TRBJ1-6; perhaps TRBD1 as D (5 bases). This CDR3 has 17 residues. CDR1 and CDR2 from the germline V gene are SGHVS and FQNEAQ. With 2 bases removed from V and 0 bases from J, the gap between germline ends came to 11 bases. CDR3 coding DNA: TGTGCCAGCAGCTTACCGGGACTGAGCTCCTATAATTCACCCCTCCACTTT. Protein: CASSLPGLSSYNSPLHF.

The V and J genes are TRBV7-2 and TRBJ1-4, with a weak D call TRBD1 (6 bases). V shed 8 bases and J shed 7 bases, with 20 bases lying between them. This CDR3 has 15 residues. Germline V gene data show CDR1 as SGHTA and CDR2 as FQGNSA. The CDR3, as DNA: TGTGCCAGCCTACCTGGGGGCGGGGGGTCTGAAAAACTGTTTTTT. Amino acids: CASLPGGGGSEKLFF.

This chain links TRBV7-9 with TRBJ1-5, with D possibly matching TRBD1 (5 bases). The CDR3 contains 16 residues. Germline CDR1 SEHNR, CDR2 FQNEAQ (reference sequence). V was cut by 1 base and J by 0 bases, with 10 bases left in between. CDR3 sequence: CASSLGLGDSNQPQHF. CDR3 coding DNA: TGTGCCAGCAGCTTAGGGCTAGGGGATAGCAATCAGCCCCAGCATTTT.

The chain couples TRBV6-4 to TRBJ2-1, with D perhaps matching TRBD1 (6 bases). V lost 4 bases and J lost 6, with 10 bases in between. Germline CDR1 MRHNA, CDR2 SNTAGT. This CDR3 is 13 amino acids long. The CDR3 sequence is CASSVGTPNEQFF. DNA for the CDR3: TGTGCCAGCAGTGTCGGGACACCCAATGAGCAGTTCTTC.

Here the CDR3 reads CASSPGTGDNYGYTF. The CDR3 DNA reads TGTGCCAGCAGCCCTGGGACAGGGGATAACTATGGCTACACCTTC. This chain links TRBV5-6 with TRBJ1-2, with 10 bases identical to TRBD1. This CDR3 has 15 residues. The V gene's germline CDR1 is SGHDT and CDR2 YYEEEE. V lost 4 bases, J lost 1 base, and 4 bases stayed unmatched.

CDR3: CASRPRVMNTEAFF. For the CDR3, the DNA is TGTGCCAGTAGGCCCCGGGTTATGAACACTGAAGCTTTCTTT. The chain recombines TRBV7-9 with TRBJ1-1; D ambiguous. CDR1 is SEHNR and CDR2 is FQNEAQ in the germline V gene (reference sequence). The V gene lost 9 bases and the J gene lost 0 bases, with 14 bases spanning the gap. CDR3 length equals 14 residues. The full variable domain, rest sourced from reference TRBV7-9 and TRBJ1-1, is DTGVSQNPRHKITKRGQNVTFRCDPISEHNRLYWYRQTLGQGPEFLTYFQNEAQLEKSRLLSDRFSAERPKGSFSTLEIQRTEQGDSAMYLCASRPRVMNTEAFFGQGTRLTVV.

This chain links TRBV4-1 with TRBJ2-5, with D uncertain. The ends were cut back, 0 bases at V and 5 bases at J, with 7 bases in the middle. CDR3 size: 13 residues. Germline V CDR1 and CDR2: MGHRA, YSYEKL. For the CDR3, the DNA is TGCGCCAGCAGCCAAGATCTCCGGGAGACCCAGTACTTC. Translated, it gives CASSQDLRETQYF.

This clone was seen ten or more times. This chain links TRBV7-9 with TRBJ1-5; 8 positions match TRBD1. This CDR3 is built from 14 residues. V was pared by 4 bases and J by 6 bases, with 5 bases of the junction left unmatched. Germline CDR1 reads SEHNR; CDR2 reads FQNEAQ (reference sequence). The chain's CDR3 is CASSSGQGLQPQHF. The CDR3, as DNA: TGTGCCAGCAGCTCCGGACAGGGCCTTCAGCCCCAGCATTTT.

V gene TRBV2 combines with J gene TRBJ1-2, with 7 bases that match TRBD1. The length of the CDR3 is 15 residues. Germline loops: CDR1 SNHLY, CDR2 FYNNEI. V was pared by 5 bases and J by 1 base, with 7 bases of the junction left unmatched. The CDR3 DNA follows: TGTGCCAGCAGTATAGGACAGGAGTTTAACTATGGCTACACCTTC. Protein: CASSIGQEFNYGYTF.

This clone appeared a few times. The V call is TRBV5-6, the J call TRBJ2-3; 15 bases are a match to TRBD2. The CDR3 consists of 16 residues. CDR1 is SGHDT and CDR2 is YYEEEE in the germline V gene. V shed 6 bases, J shed 2 bases, and the junction held 4 bases outside the gene matches. The CDR3, as DNA: TGTGCCAGCATCGGGACTAGCGGGGGGCCCACAGATACGCAGTATTTT. Its protein product is CASIGTSGGPTDTQYF.

The chain combines TRBV4-3 with TRBJ2-2; TRBD2 matches at 8 bases. Germline CDR1 is LGHNA and CDR2 is YSLEER. This CDR3 is 17 amino acids long. The J segment lost 4 bases and the V segment lost 0 bases, leaving 7 bases of the junction unmatched. In DNA, the CDR3 is TGCGCCAGCAGCCAAGATTGGGGCGGGAGGCTCACCGGGGAGCTGTTTTTT. It encodes CASSQDWGGRLTGELFF.

This clone has only one observation. V and J are TRBV4-1 and TRBJ2-1; 7 positions match TRBD2. V was pared by 1 base and J by 5 bases, with 8 bases of the junction left unmatched. The CDR3 has 16 amino acids. Germline lookup yields CDR1 MGHRA and CDR2 YSYEKL. The CDR3, as DNA: TGCGCCAGCAGCCAAGGGGCGGGAGCGGGAAACAATGAGCAGTTCTTC. Translation: CASSQGAGAGNNEQFF.

This chain links TRBV19 with TRBJ2-1, with TRBD2 identical over 10 bases. The CDR3 runs 18 residues. Germline assignment: CDR1 LNHDA and CDR2 SQIVND (reference sequence). The V gene end was trimmed by 3 bases and the J gene end by 6 bases; junction bases not matched to a gene: 14. CDR3 amino acids: CASSISLAGVNLGNEQFF. DNA for the CDR3: TGTGCCAGTAGTATTAGTCTAGCGGGAGTTAATTTAGGCAATGAGCAGTTCTTC.

The rearrangement joins TRBV5-6 to TRBJ1-3; 9 nucleotides line up with TRBD1. V shed 4 bases, J shed 0 bases, and the junction held 2 bases outside the gene matches. Germline values: CDR1 SGHDT, CDR2 YYEEEE. The CDR3 runs 15 residues. CDR3 DNA sequence: TGTGCCAGCAGCCAGACAGGGGGCTCTGGAAACACCATATATTTT. This gives the protein CASSQTGGSGNTIYF.

The rearrangement joins TRBV5-1 to TRBJ2-2, with D tentatively TRBD2 (6 bases). V was pared by 0 bases and J by 6 bases, with 9 bases between. The CDR3 contains 14 residues. In germline, CDR1 is SGHRS, CDR2 YFSETQ. DNA of the CDR3: TGCGCCAGCAGCTTGGGGAGCGGGTCCGGGGAGCTGTTTTTT. It encodes CASSLGSGSGELFF.

The CDR3 region is CASSIDRWEDSNQPQHF. The CDR3 region has the DNA TGTGCCAGTAGTATAGACCGTTGGGAGGATAGCAATCAGCCCCAGCATTTT. The rearrangement uses TRBV19 and TRBJ1-5; D uncertain. The CDR3 length is 17 residues. CDR1 is LNHDA, CDR2 SQIVND, per germline (reference sequence). Trimming left V 0 bases short and J 0 bases short, with 12 bases between.